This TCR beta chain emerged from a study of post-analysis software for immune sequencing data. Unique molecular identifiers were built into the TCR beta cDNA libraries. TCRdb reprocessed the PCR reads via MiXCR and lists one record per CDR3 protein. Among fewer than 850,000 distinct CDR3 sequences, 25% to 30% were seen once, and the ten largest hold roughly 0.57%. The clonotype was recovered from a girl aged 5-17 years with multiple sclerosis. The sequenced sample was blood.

Written as DNA, the CDR3 is TGTGCCAGCAGTAGGACAGGAGGAAACACCATATATTTT. Its protein is CASSRTGGNTIYF. This chain uses TRBV12-3 or TRBV12-4 with TRBJ1-3; 7 bases map to TRBD1. J was trimmed by 4 bases and V by 5 bases; bases with no gene match: 2. The CDR3 contains 13 residues.